A single sample gave rise to the 4 T cell receptor beta chains below, sequenced in a study of blood T cell repertoires in COVID-19 (dated by TCRdb to about 2020). Library prep was done by the immunoSEQ multiplex PCR assay. TCRdb's version of the immuneACCESS table is confined to in-frame rearrangements and falls short of the full clone set. An unresolved V gene accounts for under half of the shortfall where checked; the remainder is of unknown origin. The sample table lists some 150,000 clones, around 88% of them with a count of one. The ten largest clones capture approximately 1.4% of the sample. Sequenced material: peripheral blood. The receptors shown here come from a woman aged 60-75 years with acute or convalescent COVID-19.

The chain uses TRBV5-1 and TRBJ1-2, with 12 nucleotides matching TRBD1. This CDR3 comprises 15 residues. The J segment lost 3 bases and the V segment lost 4 bases, leaving 4 bases of the junction unmatched. From germline, CDR1 is SGHRS and CDR2 YFSETQ. The CDR3 nucleotides are TGCGCCAGCAGCGAGGGACAGGGGGCATACTATGGCTACACCTTC. It codes for CASSEGQGAYYGYTF.

The DNA for the CDR3 is TGTGCCAGCAGCTCGACCGACAGGGTTGGTTTCGGAAATGGCTACACCTTC. Amino acids: CASSSTDRVGFGNGYTF. V and J are TRBV28 and TRBJ1-2; 7 bases match TRBD1. CDR1 is MDHEN and CDR2 is SYDVKM in the germline V gene. The CDR3 extends over 17 amino acids. Trimming took 6 bases from V and 6 from J; bases not matched to a gene: 19.

The chain is built from TRBV27 and TRBJ1-5, with 9 nucleotides matching TRBD1. The CDR3 sequence is 14 residues long. Germline V gene data show CDR1 as MNHEY and CDR2 as SMNVEV (reference sequence). Trimming cost V 4 bases and J 6 bases; bases outside gene matches: 4. CDR3 protein: CASSSGTGIQPQHF. The CDR3 DNA reads as TGTGCCAGCAGTTCGGGGACAGGGATTCAGCCCCAGCATTTT.

This sequence joins TRBV28 and TRBJ2-1, with a tentative D call TRBD2 (5 bases). The germline V and J ends were trimmed by 2 bases and 11 bases, with 16 bases remaining between them. The CDR3 contains 14 residues. Germline V lookup: CDR1 MDHEN, CDR2 SYDVKM. The CDR3 is CASSLRTYPRKQFF. The CDR3 DNA is TGTGCCAGCAGTTTAAGGACTTACCCCAGGAAGCAGTTCTTC.